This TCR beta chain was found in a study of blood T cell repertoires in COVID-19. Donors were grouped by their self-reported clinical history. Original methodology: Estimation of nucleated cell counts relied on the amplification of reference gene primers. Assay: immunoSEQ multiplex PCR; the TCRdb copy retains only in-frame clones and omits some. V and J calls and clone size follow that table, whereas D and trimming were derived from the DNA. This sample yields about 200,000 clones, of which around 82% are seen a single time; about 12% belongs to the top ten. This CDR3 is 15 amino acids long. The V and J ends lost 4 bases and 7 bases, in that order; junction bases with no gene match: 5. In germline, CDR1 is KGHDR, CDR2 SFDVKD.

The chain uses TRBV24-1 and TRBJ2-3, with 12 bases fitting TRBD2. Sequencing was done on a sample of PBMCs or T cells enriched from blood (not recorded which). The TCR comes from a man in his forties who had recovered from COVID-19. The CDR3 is CATSDRTSGTNTQYF. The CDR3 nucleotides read TGTGCCACCAGTGACCGGACTAGCGGGACGAATACGCAGTATTTT.